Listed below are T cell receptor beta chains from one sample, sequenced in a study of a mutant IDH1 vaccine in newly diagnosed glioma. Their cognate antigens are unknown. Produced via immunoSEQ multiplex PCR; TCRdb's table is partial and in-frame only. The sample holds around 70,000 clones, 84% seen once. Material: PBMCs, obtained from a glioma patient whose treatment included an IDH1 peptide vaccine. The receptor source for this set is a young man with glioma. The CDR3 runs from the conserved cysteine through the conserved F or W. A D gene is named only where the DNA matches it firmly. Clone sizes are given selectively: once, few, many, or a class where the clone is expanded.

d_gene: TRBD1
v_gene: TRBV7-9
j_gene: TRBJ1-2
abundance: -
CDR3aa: CASSSGTGGHGYTF
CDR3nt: TGTGCCAGCAGCTCAGGGACAGGGGGTCATGGCTACACCTTC

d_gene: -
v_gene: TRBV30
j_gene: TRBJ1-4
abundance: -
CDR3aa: CAWSVNSGNEKLFF
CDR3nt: TGTGCCTGGAGTGTAAACAGCGGGAATGAAAAACTGTTTTTT

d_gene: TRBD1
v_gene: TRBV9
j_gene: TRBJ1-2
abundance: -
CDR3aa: CASSGGGQANYGYTF
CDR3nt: TGTGCCAGCAGCGGTGGGGGACAGGCTAACTATGGCTACACCTTC

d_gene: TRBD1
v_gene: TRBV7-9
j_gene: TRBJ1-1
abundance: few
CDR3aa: CASSLRQGKNTEAFF
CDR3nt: TGTGCCAGCAGCCTCCGACAGGGGAAGAACACTGAAGCTTTCTTT

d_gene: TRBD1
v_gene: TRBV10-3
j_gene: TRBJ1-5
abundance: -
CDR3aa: CAISPTGSNQPQHF
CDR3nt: TGTGCCATCAGTCCGACAGGGAGCAATCAGCCCCAGCATTTT

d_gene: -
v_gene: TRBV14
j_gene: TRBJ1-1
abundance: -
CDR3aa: CASSRDRYTEAFF
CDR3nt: TGTGCCAGCAGCCGAGACAGATACACTGAAGCTTTCTTT

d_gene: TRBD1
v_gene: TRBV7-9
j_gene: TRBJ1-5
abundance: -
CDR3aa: CASSPTGTGGQPQHF
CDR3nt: TGTGCCAGCAGCCCCACCGGGACAGGTGGACAGCCCCAGCATTTT

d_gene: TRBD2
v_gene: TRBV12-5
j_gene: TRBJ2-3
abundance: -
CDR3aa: CASGLGTSGTTDTQYF
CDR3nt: TGTGCTAGTGGTTTGGGAACTAGCGGGACCACAGATACGCAGTATTTT

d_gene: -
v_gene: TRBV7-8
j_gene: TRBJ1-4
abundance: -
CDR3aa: CASSFSGGVGEKLFF
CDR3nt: TGTGCCAGCAGCTTCTCTGGAGGGGTGGGTGAAAAACTGTTTTTT

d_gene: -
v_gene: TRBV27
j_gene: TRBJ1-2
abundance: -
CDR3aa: CASSFGRDYGYTF
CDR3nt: TGTGCCAGCAGTTTCGGAAGGGACTATGGCTACACCTTC

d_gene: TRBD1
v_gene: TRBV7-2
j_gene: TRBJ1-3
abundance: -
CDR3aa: CASSFGQGPGNTIYF
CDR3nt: TGTGCCAGCAGCTTTGGACAGGGGCCTGGAAACACCATATATTTT

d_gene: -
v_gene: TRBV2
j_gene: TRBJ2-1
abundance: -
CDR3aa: CASSETVGGANNEQFF
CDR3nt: TGTGCCAGCAGTGAGACAGTGGGGGGGGCTAACAATGAGCAGTTCTTC

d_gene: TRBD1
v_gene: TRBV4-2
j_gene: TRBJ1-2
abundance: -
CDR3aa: CASSGRQGDLGYTF
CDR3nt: TGTGCCAGCAGCGGACGACAGGGCGACTTGGGCTACACCTTC

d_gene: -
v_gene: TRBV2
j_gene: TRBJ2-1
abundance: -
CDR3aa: CASKRTEGNEQFF
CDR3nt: TGTGCCAGCAAACGAACGGAGGGGAATGAGCAGTTCTTC

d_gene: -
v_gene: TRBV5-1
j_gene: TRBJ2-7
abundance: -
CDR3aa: CASSLEAAANLLPYEQYF
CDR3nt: TGCGCCAGCAGCTTGGAAGCAGCGGCCAACCTGCTCCCCTACGAGCAGTACTTC

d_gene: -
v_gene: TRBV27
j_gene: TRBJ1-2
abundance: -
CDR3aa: CASSLRRGGGYGYTF
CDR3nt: TGTGCCAGCAGTTTACGTCGCGGGGGTGGCTATGGCTACACCTTC

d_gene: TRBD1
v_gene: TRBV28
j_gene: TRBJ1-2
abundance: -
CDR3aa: CASKQGARNYGYTF
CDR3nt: TGTGCCAGCAAGCAGGGGGCGCGTAACTATGGCTACACCTTC